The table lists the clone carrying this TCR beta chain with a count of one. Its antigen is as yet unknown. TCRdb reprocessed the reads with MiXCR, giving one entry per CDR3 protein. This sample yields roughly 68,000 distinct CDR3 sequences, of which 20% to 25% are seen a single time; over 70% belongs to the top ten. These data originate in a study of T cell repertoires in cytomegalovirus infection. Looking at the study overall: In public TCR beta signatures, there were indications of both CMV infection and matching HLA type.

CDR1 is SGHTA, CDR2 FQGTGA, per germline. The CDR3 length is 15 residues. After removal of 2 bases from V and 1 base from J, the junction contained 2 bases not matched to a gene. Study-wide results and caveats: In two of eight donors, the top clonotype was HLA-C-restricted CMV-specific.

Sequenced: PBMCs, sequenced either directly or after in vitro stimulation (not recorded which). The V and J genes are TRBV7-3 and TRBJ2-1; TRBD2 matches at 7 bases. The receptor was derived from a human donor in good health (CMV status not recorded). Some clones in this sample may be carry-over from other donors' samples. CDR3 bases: TGTGCCAGCAGCTTACGACTAGCTTCCTACAATGAGCAGTTCTTC. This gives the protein CASSLRLASYNEQFF.